This is a list of T cell receptor beta chains from one sample in a study of blood T cell repertoires in COVID-19. The data were produced by immunoSEQ multiplex PCR, yet TCRdb's version contains in-frame clones alone and is incomplete. The top ten clones hold about 8.8% of a sample with about 270,000 clones, about 89% of them seen once. The source material was peripheral blood. Every receptor here comes from a man in his forties or fifties with active or convalescent COVID-19. Both conserved end residues are part of each CDR3. D genes are given only for firm matches.

D,J,V,CDR3
-,TRBJ2-5,TRBV5-4,CASSLADGGQETQYF
-,TRBJ2-3,TRBV7-3,CASSLAVRDTQYF
TRBD1,TRBJ1-2,TRBV7-2,CASTLGPGQGIYGYTF
-,TRBJ2-5,TRBV6-6,CASSYSPEETQYF
-,TRBJ2-5,TRBV19,CASTPSFGEGQETQYF
-,TRBJ1-1,TRBV29-1,CSAAGGFNTEAFF
-,TRBJ1-5,TRBV24-1,CATSDTQPGDGNQPQHF
-,TRBJ2-6,TRBV30,CARRDKRANVLTF
-,TRBJ2-1,TRBV11-2,CASSPLGFNYNEQFF
-,TRBJ2-7,TRBV6-2/TRBV6-3,CASSFPLGVGEVSEQYF
-,TRBJ1-3,TRBV18,CASSAEGPSGNTIYF
-,TRBJ1-1,TRBV7-9,CASSQYTEAFF
TRBD1,TRBJ2-1,TRBV6-2/TRBV6-3,CASSYAGGSYNEQFF
-,TRBJ1-4,TRBV19,CASSIVAGGNEKLFF
-,TRBJ1-2,TRBV19,CASSARDYGYTF
-,TRBJ2-1,TRBV9,CASSVGRTSNNEQFF
-,TRBJ2-5,TRBV7-9,CASGWSSETQYF
-,TRBJ2-2,TRBV4-1,CASSPTSLAGELFF
TRBD1,TRBJ1-4,TRBV5-4,CASSLGGDSGWEKLFF
TRBD1,TRBJ1-2,TRBV9,CASSVVSVGRGPSGYTF
-,TRBJ1-5,TRBV3-1/TRBV3-2,CASSGSGTVGPSNQPQHF
TRBD1,TRBJ1-5,TRBV2,CASSEPGGLQPQHF
-,TRBJ1-2,TRBV19,CASSIADSGGYGYTF
TRBD1,TRBJ2-2,TRBV19,CASSYRGYSNTGELFF
-,TRBJ2-2,TRBV7-9,CASRQTTGELFF
-,TRBJ1-4,TRBV29-1,CSVAWGSRNEKLFF
TRBD2,TRBJ2-3,TRBV30,CAWSPGLAGGRGGDTQYF
-,TRBJ2-2,TRBV14,CASSQGRLIRGTGELFF
-,TRBJ1-1,TRBV29-1,CSGGSNTEAFF
TRBD1,TRBJ1-6,TRBV7-3,CASSLSGGNSPLHF
-,TRBJ2-2,TRBV9,CASSEKGLTDTGELFF
TRBD1,TRBJ1-3,TRBV3-1/TRBV3-2,CASSQWTGGGNTIYF